This is a list of T cell receptor beta chains from one sample in a study of OX40 agonist ivuxolimab in advanced cancers. TCRdb's table, derived via immunoSEQ multiplex PCR, lists solely in-frame clones and lacks some. The sample carries 35,000 to 45,000 clones, 80% to 90% recorded once. The sequences come from CD4+ or CD8+ T cells sorted from blood, collected in a trial of the OX40 agonist ivuxolimab. These receptors came from an adult with an advanced solid tumor such as melanoma, head and neck, liver or kidney cancer. CDR3s include the opening cysteine and the closing phenylalanine or tryptophan. The D gene is left open where the match is weak. Clone size is stated in some rows and not others, as once, few, many or a class when expanded.

V,D,length,size,J,DNA,CDR3
TRBV7-9,TRBD1,16,-,TRBJ1-1,TGTGCCAGCAGCTTTCCCCAAGGACAGGGCAACACTGAAGCTTTCTTT,CASSFPQGQGNTEAFF
TRBV28,-,14,-,TRBJ1-1,TGTGCCAGCAGTGTTGGGACATTTGCTCCTGAAGCTTTCTTT,CASSVGTFAPEAFF
TRBV10-2,-,14,-,TRBJ1-4,TGCGCCAGCAGATCGACAGCTATTAATGAAAAACTGTTTTTT,CASRSTAINEKLFF
TRBV4-1,-,16,once,TRBJ2-7,TGCGCCAGCAGCCCTCGCCCCCTGCGCGCTACCTACGAGCAGTACTTC,CASSPRPLRATYEQYF
TRBV28,TRBD1,15,-,TRBJ1-5,TGTGCCAGCAGTTGGGACAGGGTAGACAATCAGCCCCAGCATTTT,CASSWDRVDNQPQHF
TRBV10-3,TRBD1,14,-,TRBJ1-1,TGTGCCATCACCTCGAGACAGGGGAACACTGAAGCTTTCTTT,CAITSRQGNTEAFF
TRBV18,-,15,-,TRBJ2-3,TGTGCCAGCTCACCAACCGGCGGTAGCACAGATACGCAGTATTTT,CASSPTGGSTDTQYF
TRBV2,-,12,-,TRBJ2-7,TGTGCCAGCAGTGCAGCTACCTACGAGCAGTACTTC,CASSAATYEQYF
TRBV5-4,-,16,-,TRBJ1-1,TGTGCCAGCAGCCCGGGAGGGGCGGAGATGAACACTGAAGCTTTCTTT,CASSPGGAEMNTEAFF
TRBV7-2,-,11,few,TRBJ1-5,TGTGCCAGCAGCTTAGCTCAGCCCCAGCATTTT,CASSLAQPQHF
TRBV5-1,TRBD1,13,few,TRBJ1-2,TGCGCCAGCAGCACAGGGACAGGTTATGGCTACACCTTC,CASSTGTGYGYTF
TRBV4-3,-,16,-,TRBJ2-2,TGCGCCAGCAGCCAAGATTTGACAGAGAACACCGGGGAGCTGTTTTTT,CASSQDLTENTGELFF
TRBV7-2,-,14,-,TRBJ2-3,TGTGCCAGCAGCTTAGACCCCCGGGGAGATACGCAGTATTTT,CASSLDPRGDTQYF
TRBV6-5,-,15,-,TRBJ2-7,TGTGCCAGCAGTCCTCAGAGGAACAGGGTCAACGAGCAGTACTTC,CASSPQRNRVNEQYF
TRBV14,-,13,once,TRBJ2-7,TGTGCCAGCAGCAGGGGTAGCTCCTACGAGCAGTACTTC,CASSRGSSYEQYF
TRBV11-2,-,15,-,TRBJ2-1,TGTGCCAGCAGCTTAGAGCCCAGAGGGCCGTATGAGCAGTTCTTC,CASSLEPRGPYEQFF
TRBV10-2,TRBD1,15,-,TRBJ2-5,TGCGCCAGCAGTGAGCAGGGGGTAGGTGGAGAGACCCAGTACTTC,CASSEQGVGGETQYF
TRBV5-4,-,14,-,TRBJ1-5,TGTGCCAGCAGCCCAAACCGTCAGGGACAGCCCCAGCATTTT,CASSPNRQGQPQHF
TRBV4-2,-,14,-,TRBJ1-1,TGTGCCAGCAGCCAAGGTGGAAGTATCACTGAAGCTTTCTTT,CASSQGGSITEAFF
TRBV25-1,TRBD1,14,-,TRBJ1-5,TGTGCCAGTACCGGGACAGGAGGCAATCAGCCCCAGCATTTT,CASTGTGGNQPQHF
TRBV10-3,-,8,-,TRBJ2-7,TGTGCCAGTTACGAGCAGTACTTC,CASYEQYF
TRBV30,-,14,-,TRBJ1-1,TGTGCCTGGAGTGTAAGGGGTAGGGGCACTGAAGCTTTCTTT,CAWSVRGRGTEAFF
TRBV7-2,-,13,-,TRBJ2-3,TGTGCCAGCAGCTTAGTTTTCGCAGATACGCAGTATTTT,CASSLVFADTQYF
TRBV30,-,12,once,TRBJ1-2,TGTGCCTGGAGTCCTCCCAACTATGGCTACACCTTC,CAWSPPNYGYTF
TRBV30,-,14,-,TRBJ1-1,TGTGCCTGGAGCCGCCGGGGCCGAGGGGCTGAAGCTTTCTTT,CAWSRRGRGAEAFF
TRBV9,-,16,-,TRBJ2-2,TGTGCCAGCAGCGTAGGCGTTAGCGGAAATACCGGGGAGCTGTTTTTT,CASSVGVSGNTGELFF
TRBV6-5,-,15,-,TRBJ1-2,TGTGCCAGCAGTTTCTGGACGACCCAAAACTATGTCTACACCTTC,CASSFWTTQNYVYTF
TRBV4-3,TRBD1,16,few,TRBJ1-2,TGCGCCAGCAGCCAAGATGGGGACAGGGCCGACTATGGCTACACCTTC,CASSQDGDRADYGYTF
TRBV4-3,-,14,once,TRBJ1-4,TGCGCCAGCAGCCAAGATTCAACTAATGAAAAACTGTTTTTT,CASSQDSTNEKLFF
TRBV5-6,-,15,-,TRBJ2-7,TGTGCCAGCAGCGGGGCTGGGGGGAGGCTCTACGAGCAGTACTTC,CASSGAGGRLYEQYF
TRBV2,-,16,-,TRBJ1-1,TGTGCCAGCAGTGAATCTATTCTCTCAAGAGGCACTGAAGCTTTCTTT,CASSESILSRGTEAFF
TRBV7-9,TRBD2,15,-,TRBJ2-7,TGTGCCAGCAGCCTCACTAGCGGGGCCAGCTACGAGCAGTACTTC,CASSLTSGASYEQYF
TRBV19,-,13,-,TRBJ2-1,TGTGCCAGTAGTACCTCCGGGCGAAATGAGCAGTTCTTC,CASSTSGRNEQFF
TRBV6-5,-,14,-,TRBJ1-1,TGTGCCAGCAGTTCTCGGACGGCGAACACTGAAGCTTTCTTT,CASSSRTANTEAFF
TRBV4-2,TRBD1,17,-,TRBJ2-5,TGTGCCAGCAGCCATCCTAGGACAGGGACCGACGCGGAGACCCAGTACTTC,CASSHPRTGTDAETQYF
TRBV27,TRBD1,17,once,TRBJ2-6,TGTGCCAGCAGTCCGCGGACAGGGTTGACTGGGGCCAACGTCCTGACTTTC,CASSPRTGLTGANVLTF
TRBV10-3,TRBD1,14,-,TRBJ1-2,TGTGCCATCAGTGAGTCGAAGACAGGGCATGGCTACACCTTC,CAISESKTGHGYTF
TRBV30,-,15,-,TRBJ1-1,TGTGCCTGGAGCCCGGGACTATCGGGGAACACTGAAGCTTTCTTT,CAWSPGLSGNTEAFF
TRBV6-5,-,14,once,TRBJ2-7,TGTGCCAGCAGCACCGACAGAAATCCCTACGAGCAGTACTTC,CASSTDRNPYEQYF
TRBV10-3,TRBD1,16,-,TRBJ1-1,TGTGCCATCAGTGAGTGGGACAGGGCTTTGAACACTGAAGCTTTCTTT,CAISEWDRALNTEAFF
TRBV27,-,13,-,TRBJ1-1,TGTGCCAGCAGGCCAGGGGTGGGGACTGAAGCTTTCTTT,CASRPGVGTEAFF
TRBV15,TRBD1,18,-,TRBJ2-5,TGTGCCACCAGCAGAGGGTTCCCGGACAGGGTGGGATGGGAGACCCAGTACTTC,CATSRGFPDRVGWETQYF
TRBV29-1,-,12,-,TRBJ2-3,TGCAGCGTTGAGCTGACGGCAAAAACGCAGTATTTT,CSVELTAKTQYF
TRBV16,-,13,-,TRBJ2-2,TGTGCCAGCAGCCAATCGGTCACCGGGGAGCTGTTTTTT,CASSQSVTGELFF
TRBV28,-,15,-,TRBJ1-2,TGTGCCAGCAGTTTATCGCAGAAACCTAACTATGGCTACACCTTC,CASSLSQKPNYGYTF
TRBV28,-,15,once,TRBJ2-1,TGTGCCAGCAGTTTGGGGGGCGGATCCTACAATGAGCAGTTCTTC,CASSLGGGSYNEQFF
TRBV7-2,-,13,-,TRBJ1-1,TGTGCCAGCAGCTTAGCAGCGAACACTGAAGCTTTCTTT,CASSLAANTEAFF
TRBV7-8,-,15,-,TRBJ1-6,TGTGCCAGCAGCTTACGCGACCCCAGGGCGTCCACCCTCCACTTT,CASSLRDPRASTLHF
TRBV7-2,TRBD1,16,-,TRBJ2-2,TGTGCCAGCAGCTCCAGGACAGGGAGTAACACCGGGGAGCTGTTTTTT,CASSSRTGSNTGELFF
TRBV2,-,14,-,TRBJ1-2,TGTGCCAGCAGTGAAATCAGGGGCAGGGATGGCTACACCTTC,CASSEIRGRDGYTF
TRBV7-9,TRBD1,14,-,TRBJ1-1,TGTGCCAGCGCCCGGACAGGGGCCTCCACTGAAGCTTTCTTT,CASARTGASTEAFF
TRBV7-3,-,16,-,TRBJ2-3,TGTGCCAGCAGCCCCAAAGGCAGAGCTAGCACAGATACGCAGTATTTT,CASSPKGRASTDTQYF
TRBV7-2,-,16,-,TRBJ2-3,TGTGCCAGCAGCTTAGCCCGAGCAGACAGCACAGATACGCAGTATTTT,CASSLARADSTDTQYF
TRBV6-5,-,13,-,TRBJ1-1,TGTGCCAGCAGTTACGCGGTGAACACTGAAGCTTTCTTT,CASSYAVNTEAFF
TRBV6-1,-,15,-,TRBJ1-5,TGTGCCAGCAGGGTCACAGAGTATAGCAATCAGCCCCAGCATTTT,CASRVTEYSNQPQHF
TRBV7-2,TRBD2,16,-,TRBJ2-5,TGTGCCAGCAGCGCACGGACTAGCGGGGATGGGGAGACCCAGTACTTC,CASSARTSGDGETQYF
TRBV7-9,-,14,-,TRBJ1-1,TGTGCCAGCAGCTTTCAACAGGTTGGGGGTGAAGCTTTCTTT,CASSFQQVGGEAFF
TRBV5-5,-,16,-,TRBJ1-2,TGTGCCAGCAGCTTGGAGGGGAAATCCCCCTGGGATGGCTACACCTTC,CASSLEGKSPWDGYTF
TRBV28,TRBD1,15,-,TRBJ1-1,TGTGCCAGCAGTCCCGGGACAGGGGTGTTCACTGAAGCTTTCTTT,CASSPGTGVFTEAFF
TRBV6-5,TRBD2,15,once,TRBJ2-3,TGTGCCAGCAGAGCGGGACGGTTTTACACAGATACGCAGTATTTT,CASRAGRFYTDTQYF